The clone carrying this TCR beta chain was seen more than once but under ten times. Its cognate antigen is unknown. The record originates from a study of CD8 T cells in ankylosing spondylitis. Notes on the study in general: Peripheral blood held disease-linked clones only at relatively low frequency, and these were CD8+. Clones tied to disease were said to be significantly enriched in matched ankylosing spondylitis synovial fluid. Blood of patients with ankylosing spondylitis appeared to be characterized by a TCR beta motif of about 8 highly homologous variants.

In making TCR beta libraries, quantitative 5'-RACE with molecular barcodes was used. TCRdb recomputed calls from the 5' RACE reads with MiXCR, one row per CDR3 protein. The sample has 750,000 to 850,000 distinct CDR3 sequences, approximately 12% seen once. The ends were cut back, 3 bases at V and 2 bases at J, with 14 bases in the middle. Germline assignment: CDR1 KGHSH and CDR2 LQKENI. This CDR3 has 15 residues. The origin of this receptor is a male donor with ankylosing spondylitis. The chain couples TRBV18 to TRBJ2-7, with D perhaps TRBD1 (6 bases). The sequenced material came from blood, either unsorted or a sorted T cell fraction (not recorded which). CDR3 DNA: TGTGCCAGCTCACCTCGACAGGCCATAACCTACGAGCAGTACTTC. As protein: CASSPRQAITYEQYF.